This TCR beta chain was recorded in a study of cytomegalovirus exposure and HLA in healthy donors. The PCR employed 60 Vbeta primers together with 13 Jbeta primers. Clones were sequenced by immunoSEQ multiplex PCR, and TCRdb holds only the in-frame ones, with some missing. The table lists fewer than 90,000 clones, more than 70% of them singletons. CDR3 length equals 16 residues. Germline CDR1 is SGHRS and CDR2 is YFSETQ. V lost 6 bases to trimming and J lost 3 bases, with 18 bases between them. Regarding the study as a whole: According to the study, some 160 TCR beta chains were cytomegalovirus-associated. Serostatus for CMV was the only available immune exposure information. TCR beta V- and J-gene trimming, according to a later analysis, was linked to a missense DCLRE1C variant.

With regard to this clone: Its cognate antigen is unknown.

The source is a male donor in good health and CMV-seropositive. Specimen: PBMCs. The V and J genes are TRBV5-1 and TRBJ2-2; unclear D gene. This chain's CDR3 is CASTGAVALDTGELFF. CDR3 nucleotide sequence: TGCGCCAGCACGGGTGCGGTCGCGCTAGACACCGGGGAGCTGTTTTTT.